The clone carrying this T cell receptor (beta chain) was seen only a few times. Its antigen is still unknown. Donor samples were obtained from healthy Caucasian individuals from Russia, aged about 6 to 95. The authors drew 8.5 to 10 milliliters of peripheral blood from each donor. Germline V gene data show CDR1 as SGHTA and CDR2 as FQGTGA. The CDR3 covers 14 residues. This specimen comes from a study of blood T cells in healthy people across ages. General study results and limits: As naive T cell percentage varied, TCR beta diversity correlated strongly with it.

The authors ran a second PCR of roughly 6 to 11 cycles using a sample-barcoded 5' primer and a J-beta primer mix. In TCRdb, the 5' RACE reads were re-called with MiXCR into one record per CDR3 protein. The repertoire holds 1 million or so distinct CDR3 sequences, with under 30% as singletons. The same data also went into a second study, on T cells of mothers and their children. That source notes: At a rate of roughly 1.5 ug per 15 ul, cDNA synthesis received all of the extracted RNA.

This chain joins TRBV7-3 and TRBJ2-5; TRBD1 agrees at 7 bases. The J call is in doubt because the DNA end fits TRBJ2-7 better. The receptor was derived from a girl aged 2-10 years in good health. The sequenced sample was blood. The CDR3 spells CASTQTGSCYEQYF. CDR3 bases: TGTGCCAGCACCCAGACAGGGTCCTGCTACGAGCAGTACTTC.